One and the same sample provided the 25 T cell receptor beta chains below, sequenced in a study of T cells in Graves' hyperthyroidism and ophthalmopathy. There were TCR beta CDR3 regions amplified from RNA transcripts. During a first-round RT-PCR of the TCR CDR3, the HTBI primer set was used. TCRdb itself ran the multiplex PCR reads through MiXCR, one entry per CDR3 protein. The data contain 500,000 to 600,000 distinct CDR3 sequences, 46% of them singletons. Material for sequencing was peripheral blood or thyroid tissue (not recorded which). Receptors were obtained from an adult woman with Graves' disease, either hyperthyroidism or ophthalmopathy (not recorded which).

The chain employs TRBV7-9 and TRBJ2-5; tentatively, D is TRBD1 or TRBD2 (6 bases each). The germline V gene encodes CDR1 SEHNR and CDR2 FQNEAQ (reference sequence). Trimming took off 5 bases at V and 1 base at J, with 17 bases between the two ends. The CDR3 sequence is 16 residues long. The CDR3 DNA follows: TGTGCCAGCAGCACGCGGGACACCTCGACCCAAGAGACCCAGTACTTC. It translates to CASSTRDTSTQETQYF.

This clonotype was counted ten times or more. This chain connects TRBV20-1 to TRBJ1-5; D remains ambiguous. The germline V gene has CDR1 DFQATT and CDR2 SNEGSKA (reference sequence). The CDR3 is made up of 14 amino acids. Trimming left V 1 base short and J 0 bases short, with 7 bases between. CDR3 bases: TGCAGTGCTAGAGCCTACATTAGCAATCAGCCCCAGCATTTT. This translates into CSARAYISNQPQHF.

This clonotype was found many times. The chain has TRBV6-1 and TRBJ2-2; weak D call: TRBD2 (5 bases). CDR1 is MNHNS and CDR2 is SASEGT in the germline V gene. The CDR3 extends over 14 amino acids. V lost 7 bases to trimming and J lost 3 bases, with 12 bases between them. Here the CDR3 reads CASTSSADTGELFF. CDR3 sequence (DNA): TGTGCCAGCACTAGCAGCGCAGACACCGGGGAGCTGTTTTTT.

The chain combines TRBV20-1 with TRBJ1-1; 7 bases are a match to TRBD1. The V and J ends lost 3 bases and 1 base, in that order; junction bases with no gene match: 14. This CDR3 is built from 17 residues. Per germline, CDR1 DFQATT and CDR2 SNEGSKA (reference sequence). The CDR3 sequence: CSARRWGGGQRNTEAFF. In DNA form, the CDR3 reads TGCAGTGCTAGGAGATGGGGGGGGGGACAGAGGAACACTGAAGCTTTCTTT.

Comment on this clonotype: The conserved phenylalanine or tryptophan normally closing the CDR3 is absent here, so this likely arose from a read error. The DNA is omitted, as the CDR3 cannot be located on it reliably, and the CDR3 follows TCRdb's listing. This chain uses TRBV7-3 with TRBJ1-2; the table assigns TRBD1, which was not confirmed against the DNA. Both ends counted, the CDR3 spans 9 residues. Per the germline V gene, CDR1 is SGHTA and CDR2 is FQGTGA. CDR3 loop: CASSSPPKG.

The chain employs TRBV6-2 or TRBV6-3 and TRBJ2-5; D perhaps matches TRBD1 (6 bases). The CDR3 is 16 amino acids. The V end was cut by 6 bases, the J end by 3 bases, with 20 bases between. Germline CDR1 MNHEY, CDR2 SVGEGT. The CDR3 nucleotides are TGTGCCAGCAGCCGAACTCTGGACAGAAATAAAGAGACCCAGTACTTC. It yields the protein CASSRTLDRNKETQYF.

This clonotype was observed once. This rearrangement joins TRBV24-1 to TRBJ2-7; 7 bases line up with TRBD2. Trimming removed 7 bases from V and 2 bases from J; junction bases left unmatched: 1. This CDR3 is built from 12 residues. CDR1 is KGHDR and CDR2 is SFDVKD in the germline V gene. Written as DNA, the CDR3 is TGTGCCACCAGCGGGACTACCTACGAGCAGTACTTC. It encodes CATSGTTYEQYF.

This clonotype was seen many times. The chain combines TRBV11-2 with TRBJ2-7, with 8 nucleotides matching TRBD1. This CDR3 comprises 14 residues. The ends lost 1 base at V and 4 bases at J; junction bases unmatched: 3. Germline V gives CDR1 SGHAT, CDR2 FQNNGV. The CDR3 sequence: CASSLGNRGYEQYF. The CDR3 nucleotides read TGTGCCAGCAGCTTAGGCAACAGGGGGTACGAGCAGTACTTC.

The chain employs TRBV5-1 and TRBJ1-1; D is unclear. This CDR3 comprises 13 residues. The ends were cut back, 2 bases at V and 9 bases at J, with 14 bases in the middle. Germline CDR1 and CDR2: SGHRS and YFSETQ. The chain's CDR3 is CASSLGIREKAFF. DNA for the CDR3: TGCGCCAGCAGCTTAGGAATCCGGGAGAAAGCTTTCTTT.

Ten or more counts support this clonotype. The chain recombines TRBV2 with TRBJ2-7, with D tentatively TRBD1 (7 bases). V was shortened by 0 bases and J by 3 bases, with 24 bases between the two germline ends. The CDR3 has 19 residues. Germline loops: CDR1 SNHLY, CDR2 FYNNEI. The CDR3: CASSEAKAGQSNDFYEQYF. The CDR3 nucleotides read TGTGCCAGCAGTGAAGCTAAGGCGGGACAGAGTAACGATTTCTACGAGCAGTACTTC.

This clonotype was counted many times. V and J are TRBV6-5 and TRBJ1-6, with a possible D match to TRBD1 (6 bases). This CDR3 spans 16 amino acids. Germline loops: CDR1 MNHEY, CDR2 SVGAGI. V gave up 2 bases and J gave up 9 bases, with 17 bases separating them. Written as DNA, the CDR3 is TGTGCCAGCAGTTACCGGAGAACAGGGTTTCGTTCACCCCTCCACTTT. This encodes CASSYRRTGFRSPLHF.

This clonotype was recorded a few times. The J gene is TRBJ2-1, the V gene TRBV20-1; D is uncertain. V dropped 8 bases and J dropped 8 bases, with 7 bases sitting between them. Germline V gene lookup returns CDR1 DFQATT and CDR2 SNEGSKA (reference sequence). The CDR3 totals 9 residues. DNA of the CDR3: TGCAGTTCAGAGGATGAGCAGTTCTTC. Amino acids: CSSEDEQFF.

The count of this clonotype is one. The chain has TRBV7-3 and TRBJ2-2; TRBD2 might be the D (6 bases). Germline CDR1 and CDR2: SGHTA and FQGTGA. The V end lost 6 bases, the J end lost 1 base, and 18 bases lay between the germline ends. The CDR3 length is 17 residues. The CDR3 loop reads CASSLPLAGRNTGELFF. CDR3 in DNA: TGTGCCAGCAGTTTACCCCTGGCGGGGAGGAACACCGGGGAGCTGTTTTTT.

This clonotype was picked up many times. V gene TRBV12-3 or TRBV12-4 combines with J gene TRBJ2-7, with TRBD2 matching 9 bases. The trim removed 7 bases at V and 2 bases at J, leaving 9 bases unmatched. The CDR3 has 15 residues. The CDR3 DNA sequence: TGTGCCAGCACAACGGGGCGGGAGGGCCCCTACGAGCAGTACTTC. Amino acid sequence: CASTTGREGPYEQYF.

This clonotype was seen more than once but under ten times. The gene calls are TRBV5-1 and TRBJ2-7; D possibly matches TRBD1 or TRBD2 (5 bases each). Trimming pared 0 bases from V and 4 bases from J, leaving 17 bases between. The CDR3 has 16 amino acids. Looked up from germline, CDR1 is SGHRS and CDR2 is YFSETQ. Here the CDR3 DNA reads TGCGCCAGCAGCTTGGGACCGGGACCAGCGGCTTACGAGCAGTACTTC. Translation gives CASSLGPGPAAYEQYF.

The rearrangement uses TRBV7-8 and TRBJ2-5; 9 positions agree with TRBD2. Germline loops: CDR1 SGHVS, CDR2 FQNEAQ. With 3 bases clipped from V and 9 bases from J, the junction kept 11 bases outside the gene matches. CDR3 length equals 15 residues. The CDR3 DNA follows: TGTGCCAGCAGCTTCAGACTAGCGGACCCCATGGCCCAGTACTTC. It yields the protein CASSFRLADPMAQYF.

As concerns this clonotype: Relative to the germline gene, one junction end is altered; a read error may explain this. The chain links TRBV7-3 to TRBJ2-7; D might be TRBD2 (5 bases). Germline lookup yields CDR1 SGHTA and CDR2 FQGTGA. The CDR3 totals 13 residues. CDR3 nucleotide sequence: TGTGCCGGCAGCTTAACGAGGGCGGACGAGCACTACTTC. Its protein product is CAGSLTRADEHYF.

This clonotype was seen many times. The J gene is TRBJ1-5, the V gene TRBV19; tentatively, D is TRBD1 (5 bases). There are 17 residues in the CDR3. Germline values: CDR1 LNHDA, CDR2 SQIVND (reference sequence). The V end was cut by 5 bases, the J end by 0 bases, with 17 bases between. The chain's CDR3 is CASSSTWGTFSNQPQHF. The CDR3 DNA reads TGTGCCAGTAGTTCAACATGGGGGACCTTTAGCAATCAGCCCCAGCATTTT.

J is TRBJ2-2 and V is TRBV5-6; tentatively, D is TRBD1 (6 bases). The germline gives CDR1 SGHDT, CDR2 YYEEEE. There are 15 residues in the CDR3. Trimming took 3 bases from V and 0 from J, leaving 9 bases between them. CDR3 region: CASSWGTSNTGELFF. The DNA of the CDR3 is TGTGCCAGCAGCTGGGGGACATCGAACACCGGGGAGCTGTTTTTT.

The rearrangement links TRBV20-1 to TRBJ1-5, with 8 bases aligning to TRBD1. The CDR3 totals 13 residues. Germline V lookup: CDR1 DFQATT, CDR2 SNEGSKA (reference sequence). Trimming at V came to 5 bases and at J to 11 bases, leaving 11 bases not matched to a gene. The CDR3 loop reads CSAAAGGRETQHF. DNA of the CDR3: TGCAGTGCTGCAGCAGGGGGCCGGGAGACCCAGCATTTT.

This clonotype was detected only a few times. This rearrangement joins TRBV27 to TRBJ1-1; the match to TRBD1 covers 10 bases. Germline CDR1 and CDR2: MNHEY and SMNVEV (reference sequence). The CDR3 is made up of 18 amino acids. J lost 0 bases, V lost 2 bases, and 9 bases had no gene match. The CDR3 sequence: CASSLVVGQGTMNTEAFF. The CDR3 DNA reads TGTGCCAGCAGTTTAGTAGTGGGACAGGGGACCATGAACACTGAAGCTTTCTTT.

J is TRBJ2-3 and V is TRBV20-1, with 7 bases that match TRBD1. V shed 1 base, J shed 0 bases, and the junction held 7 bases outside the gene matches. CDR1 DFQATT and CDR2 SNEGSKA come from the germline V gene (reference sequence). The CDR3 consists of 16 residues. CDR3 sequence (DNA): TGCAGTGCTAGAGCCTGGGACAGACCTAGCACAGATACGCAGTATTTT. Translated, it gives CSARAWDRPSTDTQYF.

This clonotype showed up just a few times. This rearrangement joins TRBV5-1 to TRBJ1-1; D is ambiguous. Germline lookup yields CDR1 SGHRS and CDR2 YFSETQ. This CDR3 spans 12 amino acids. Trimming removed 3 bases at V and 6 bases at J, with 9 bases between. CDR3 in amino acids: CASSSSTSEAFF. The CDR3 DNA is TGCGCCAGCAGCTCGTCCACCTCTGAAGCTTTCTTT.

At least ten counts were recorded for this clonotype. The CDR3 DNA sequence: TGTGCCACCAGCAAAGGGACAGGGGGCTTGAACACTGAAGCTTTCTTT. It encodes CATSKGTGGLNTEAFF. This rearrangement joins TRBV15 to TRBJ1-1; 12 bases agree with TRBD1. This CDR3 has 16 residues. The germline gives CDR1 LNHNV, CDR2 YYDKDF (reference sequence). V was clipped by 4 bases and J by 0 bases; unmatched bases: 3. The variable domain in full, completed from reference TRBV15 and TRBJ1-1, reads DAMVIQNPRYQVTQFGKPVTLSCSQTLNHNVMYWYQQKSSQAPKLLFHYYDKDFNNEADTPDNFQSRRPNTSFCFLDIRSPGLGDTAMYLCATSKGTGGLNTEAFFGQGTRLTVV.

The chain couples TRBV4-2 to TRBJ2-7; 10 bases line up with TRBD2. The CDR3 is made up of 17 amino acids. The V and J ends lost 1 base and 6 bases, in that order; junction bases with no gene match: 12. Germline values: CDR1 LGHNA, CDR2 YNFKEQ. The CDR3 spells CASSQVAASSGSREQYF. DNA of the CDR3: TGTGCCAGCAGCCAAGTTGCCGCCTCTAGCGGGAGTCGCGAGCAGTACTTC.